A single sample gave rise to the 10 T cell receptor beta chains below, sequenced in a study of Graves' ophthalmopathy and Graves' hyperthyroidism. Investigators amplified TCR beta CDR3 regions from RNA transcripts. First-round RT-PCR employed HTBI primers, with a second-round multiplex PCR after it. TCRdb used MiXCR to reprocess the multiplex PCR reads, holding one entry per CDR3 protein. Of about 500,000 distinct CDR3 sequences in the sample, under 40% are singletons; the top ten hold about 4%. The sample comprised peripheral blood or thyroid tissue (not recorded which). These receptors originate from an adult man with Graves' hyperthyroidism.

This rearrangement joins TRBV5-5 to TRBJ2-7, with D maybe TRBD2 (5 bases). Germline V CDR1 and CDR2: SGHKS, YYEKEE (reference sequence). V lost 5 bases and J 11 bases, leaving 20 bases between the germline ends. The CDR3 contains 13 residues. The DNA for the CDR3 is TGTGCCAGCAGACAAGAGTCAGAGCGGCTGGAGTACTTC. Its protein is CASRQESERLEYF.

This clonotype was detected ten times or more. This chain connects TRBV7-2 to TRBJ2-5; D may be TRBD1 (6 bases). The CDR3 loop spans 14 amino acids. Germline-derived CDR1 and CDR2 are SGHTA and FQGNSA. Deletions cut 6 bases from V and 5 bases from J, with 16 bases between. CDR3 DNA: TGTGCCAGCAGAGGCAGGGGTCTAGGGGAGACCCAGTACTTC. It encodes CASRGRGLGETQYF.

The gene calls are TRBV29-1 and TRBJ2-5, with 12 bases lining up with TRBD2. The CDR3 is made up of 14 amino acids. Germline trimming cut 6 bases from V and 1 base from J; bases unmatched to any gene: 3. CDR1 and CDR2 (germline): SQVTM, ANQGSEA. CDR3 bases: TGCAGCGTCCGACTAGCGGGGGTCCAAGAGACCCAGTACTTC. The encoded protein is CSVRLAGVQETQYF.

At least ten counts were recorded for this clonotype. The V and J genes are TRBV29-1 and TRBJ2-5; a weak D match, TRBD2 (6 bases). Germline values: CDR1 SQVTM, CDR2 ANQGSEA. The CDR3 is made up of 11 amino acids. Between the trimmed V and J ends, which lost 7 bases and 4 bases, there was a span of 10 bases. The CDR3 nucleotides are TGCAGCGGGGGGGTGGGAGAGACCCAGTACTTC. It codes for CSGGVGETQYF. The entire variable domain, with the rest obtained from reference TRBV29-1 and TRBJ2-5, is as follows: SAVISQKPSRDICQRGTSLTIQCQVDSQVTMMFWYRQQPGQSLTLIATANQGSEATYESGFVIDKFPISRPNLTFSTLTVSNMSPEDSSIYLCSGGVGETQYFGPGTRLLVL.

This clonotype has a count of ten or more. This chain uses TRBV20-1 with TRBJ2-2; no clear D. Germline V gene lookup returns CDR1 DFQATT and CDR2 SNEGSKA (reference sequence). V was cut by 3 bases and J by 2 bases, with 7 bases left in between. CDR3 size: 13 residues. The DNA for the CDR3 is TGCAGTGCTAGGTCCGGCAACACCGGGGAGCTGTTTTTT. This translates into CSARSGNTGELFF.

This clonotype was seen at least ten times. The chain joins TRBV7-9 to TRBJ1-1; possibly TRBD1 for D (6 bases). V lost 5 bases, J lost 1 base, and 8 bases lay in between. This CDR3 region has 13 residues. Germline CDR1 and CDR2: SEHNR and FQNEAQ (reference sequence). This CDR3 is CASSQGQNTEAFF. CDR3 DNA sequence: TGTGCCAGCAGCCAGGGACAGAACACTGAAGCTTTCTTT.

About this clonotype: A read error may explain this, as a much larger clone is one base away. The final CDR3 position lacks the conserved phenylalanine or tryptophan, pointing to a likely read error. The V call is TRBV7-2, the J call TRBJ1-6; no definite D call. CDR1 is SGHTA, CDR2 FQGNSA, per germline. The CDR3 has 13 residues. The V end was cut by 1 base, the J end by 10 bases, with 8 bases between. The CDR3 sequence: CASSLESPSPLHL. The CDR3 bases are TGTGCCAGCAGCTTAGAAAGTCCCTCACCCCTCCACCTT.

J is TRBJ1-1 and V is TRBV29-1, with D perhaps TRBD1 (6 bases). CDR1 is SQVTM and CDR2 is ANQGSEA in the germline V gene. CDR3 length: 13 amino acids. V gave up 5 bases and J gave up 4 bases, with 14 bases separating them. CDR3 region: CSVRRGVGTEAFF. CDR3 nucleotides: TGCAGCGTTCGAAGGGGGGTCGGCACTGAAGCTTTCTTT.

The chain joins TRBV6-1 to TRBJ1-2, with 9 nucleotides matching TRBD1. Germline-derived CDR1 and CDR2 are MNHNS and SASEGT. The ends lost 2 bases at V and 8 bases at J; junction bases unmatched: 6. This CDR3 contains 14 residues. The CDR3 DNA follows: TGTGCCAGCAGTGAATTGGTACAGGGGGCGGGCTACACCTTC. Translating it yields CASSELVQGAGYTF.

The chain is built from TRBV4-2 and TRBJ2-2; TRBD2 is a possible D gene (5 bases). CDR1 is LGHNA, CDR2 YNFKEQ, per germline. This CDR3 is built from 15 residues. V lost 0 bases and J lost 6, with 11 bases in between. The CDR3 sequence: CASSQDTGKPGELFF. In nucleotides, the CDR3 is TGTGCCAGCAGCCAAGATACGGGGAAACCCGGGGAGCTGTTTTTT.